The TCR beta chain described here comes from a study of chemoradiotherapy in HPV16-positive cancers. Study details: Candidate HPV-specific T-cell clones and common TCR motifs came from functional assays in two HPV16-positive patients.

On this clone itself: Its antigen is as yet unknown.

From germline, CDR1 is SEHNR and CDR2 FQNEAQ (reference sequence). The CDR3 spans 14 residues. J gave up 5 bases and V 5 bases, and 7 bases lay outside the gene matches. Repeated repertoire sampling spanned the course of chemoradiotherapy. Using immunoSEQ multiplex PCR, the repertoire was profiled, and TCRdb retains in-frame clones only, with some absent. The table includes 65,000 to 80,000 clones, around nine tenths detected once. Study-level findings and limits: The functional HPV-specific definition rests on just a couple of HPV16-positive patients.

This chain uses TRBV7-9 with TRBJ1-1; the match to TRBD1 covers 8 bases. This specimen was blood, taken from a patient who underwent chemoradiotherapy. The receptor's source is a human donor with HPV-associated anogenital cancer. The CDR3 loop is CASSQGQGYTEAFF. DNA for the CDR3: TGTGCCAGCAGCCAAGGACAGGGCTATACTGAAGCTTTCTTT.